Below, 25 T cell receptor beta chains from the same sample are listed, as sequenced in a study of monozygotic twins with inflammatory bowel disease (dated by TCRdb to between 2018 and 2021). The protocol used for the library was 5' RACE. Sequencer: Illumina HiSeq 2500. With the reads reprocessed by TCRdb, a single entry stands for each CDR3 protein sequence and no DNA is reported. In this sample's table one finds some 400,000 distinct CDR3 sequences. The top ten constitute 2.4% of the sample. The material sequenced was blood. The receptors derive from a human donor with ulcerative colitis or Crohn's disease, or a healthy co-twin of an affected twin (not recorded which).

V gene TRBV28 combines with J gene TRBJ2-3; the D gene TCRdb calls, TRBD1, cannot be checked with no DNA. CDR3 length equals 15 residues. The V gene's germline CDR1 is MDHEN and CDR2 SYDVKM. CDR3 sequence: CASSFSRGGTDTQYF.

The chain employs TRBV20-1 and TRBJ2-3; TCRdb's assignment of TRBD2 cannot be checked, as there is no DNA. The CDR3 runs to 15 residues. The germline V gene encodes CDR1 DFQATT and CDR2 SNEGSKA (reference sequence). CDR3 residues: CSARVLAGVTDTQYF.

The chain uses TRBV18 and TRBJ2-5; with no DNA, the TCRdb D assignment of TRBD1 cannot be verified. The germline CDR1 and CDR2 sequences are KGHSH and LQKENI. This CDR3 is 17 amino acids long. The CDR3 protein is CASSPPLDRGLGETQYF.

The V gene is TRBV27, the J gene TRBJ1-5; TCRdb proposes TRBD1, but this gene call is untestable without DNA. The CDR3 consists of 14 residues. Germline-derived CDR1 and CDR2 are MNHEY and SMNVEV (reference sequence). CDR3 residues: CASSLQGAGQPQHF.

The chain links TRBV28 to TRBJ2-3; absent DNA, TCRdb's TRBD1 call cannot be checked. Per germline, CDR1 MDHEN and CDR2 SYDVKM. The CDR3 runs 15 residues. CDR3 protein: CASSFTGVRSDTQYF.

This sequence joins TRBV20-1 and TRBJ1-4; TCRdb indicates TRBD1, and absent DNA this call remains unverified. Germline V gene lookup returns CDR1 DFQATT and CDR2 SNEGSKA (reference sequence). The CDR3 sequence is 13 residues long. The CDR3 sequence is CSAGGTPNEKLFF.

The rearrangement uses TRBV28 and TRBJ1-2; with no DNA, the TCRdb D assignment of TRBD1 cannot be verified. CDR3 size: 14 residues. The germline V gene encodes CDR1 MDHEN and CDR2 SYDVKM. CDR3 region: CASSSPGTGYGYTF.

The chain couples TRBV20-1 to TRBJ2-7; TCRdb gives TRBD2 as the D gene, but with no DNA this cannot be confirmed. This CDR3 spans 15 amino acids. Germline V gives CDR1 DFQATT, CDR2 SNEGSKA (reference sequence). CDR3 sequence reads: CSARDASGRLDEQYF.

V and J are TRBV29-1 and TRBJ1-5; with no DNA, the TCRdb D assignment of TRBD1 cannot be verified. This CDR3 region has 13 residues. CDR1 is SQVTM and CDR2 is ANQGSEA in the germline V gene. CDR3 sequence reads: CSVHLGGNQPQHF.

This rearrangement joins TRBV5-5 to TRBJ2-5; lacking DNA, the TRBD2 call made by TCRdb goes unchecked. The germline gives CDR1 SGHKS, CDR2 YYEKEE (reference sequence). The CDR3 covers 13 residues. The CDR3 spells CASTLSGGETQYF.

The genes are TRBV6-1 and TRBJ1-4. Germline values: CDR1 MNHNS, CDR2 SASEGT. The CDR3 consists of 15 residues. The CDR3 is CASSEGGLRHEKLFF.

The genes are TRBV11-2 and TRBJ2-5. This CDR3 spans 15 amino acids. Germline CDR1 SGHAT, CDR2 FQNNGV. CDR3 in amino acids: CASSLAVSPMWTQYF.

The V call is TRBV4-3, the J call TRBJ1-1; lacking DNA, the TRBD1 call made by TCRdb goes unchecked. Germline V CDR1 and CDR2: LGHNA, YSLEER. This CDR3 is 15 amino acids long. The CDR3 here is CASSQGTVGFTEAFF.

The chain recombines TRBV5-5 with TRBJ2-3; checking the TCRdb D call of TRBD1 is not possible without DNA. CDR3 length: 14 residues. The germline gives CDR1 SGHKS, CDR2 YYEKEE (reference sequence). CDR3 protein: CASSAGRTGDTQYF.

The chain has TRBV20-1 and TRBJ1-2. CDR3 length: 14 residues. Germline-derived CDR1 and CDR2 are DFQATT and SNEGSKA (reference sequence). This CDR3 is CSASPSGVGYGYTF.

The CDR3 here is CASSWGGTGSYGYTF. The chain is built from TRBV7-2 and TRBJ1-2; no DNA is available, so the TRBD1 call from TCRdb remains unchecked. Germline CDR1 reads SGHTA; CDR2 reads FQGNSA. The CDR3 extends over 15 amino acids.

The CDR3 loop reads CASSLFGGGGTLGQFF. The chain uses TRBV28 and TRBJ2-1; TCRdb selects TRBD1, and the lack of DNA leaves this call unchecked. Germline lookup yields CDR1 MDHEN and CDR2 SYDVKM. The length of the CDR3 is 16 residues.

This chain links TRBV12-3 or TRBV12-4 with TRBJ2-2; TCRdb outputs TRBD1, but without DNA this stays unchecked. The CDR3 has 11 amino acids. This CDR3 is CASPGTGELFF.

The genes are TRBV11-2 and TRBJ1-1. The CDR3 consists of 15 residues. Germline V gives CDR1 SGHAT, CDR2 FQNNGV. This CDR3 is CASSLGVGMNTEAFF. Complete variable domain (other parts from reference TRBV11-2 and TRBJ1-1): EAGVAQSPRYKIIEKRQSVAFWCNPISGHATLYWYQQILGQGPKLLIQFQNNGVVDDSQLPKDRFSAERLKGVDSTLKIQPAKLEDSAVYLCASSLGVGMNTEAFFGQGTRLTVV.

This rearrangement joins TRBV7-2 to TRBJ2-3; as DNA is missing, the TRBD1 call by TCRdb cannot be tested. The CDR3 spans 12 residues. Germline CDR1 and CDR2: SGHTA and FQGNSA. This chain's CDR3 is CASSPGSDTQYF.

The chain carries TRBV6-5 and TRBJ2-3; lacking DNA, the TRBD1 call made by TCRdb goes unchecked. Germline CDR1 reads MNHEY; CDR2 reads SVGAGI. The CDR3 consists of 15 residues. CDR3 sequence reads: CASSYGGGGTDTQYF.

V is TRBV6-1 and J is TRBJ1-2; TCRdb names TRBD1, which stays unverified in the absence of DNA. The CDR3 loop spans 12 amino acids. Germline V lookup: CDR1 MNHNS, CDR2 SASEGT. The chain's CDR3 is CASSWDRAGYTF.

This rearrangement joins TRBV5-1 to TRBJ2-1; TCRdb returns TRBD2, unconfirmable since there is no DNA. The CDR3 consists of 15 residues. Germline CDR1 is SGHRS and CDR2 is YFSETQ. CDR3: CASSSLAGPYNEQFF.

The chain combines TRBV6-1 with TRBJ2-2; no DNA is available, so the TRBD1 call from TCRdb remains unchecked. The CDR3 spans 15 residues. Germline V gene data show CDR1 as MNHNS and CDR2 as SASEGT. CDR3: CASRGDRGQVGELFF.

The chain has TRBV7-3 and TRBJ2-3; there is no DNA to check the TCRdb D call of TRBD2. Germline V gene lookup returns CDR1 SGHTA and CDR2 FQGTGA. The CDR3 has 15 amino acids. The CDR3 loop is CASSLSTSVTDTQYF.